This entry lists 27 T cell receptor beta chains sequenced from one sample in a study of blood T cell repertoires in COVID-19. TCRdb's copy holds only in-frame clones and misses some; the assay was immunoSEQ multiplex PCR. Here the sample spans about 490,000 clones, 80% to 90% being singletons. Material: peripheral blood. Source of these receptors: a human donor in a cohort sampled during active COVID-19.

The gene calls are TRBV6-5 and TRBJ2-7, with 12 positions matching TRBD1. The germline gives CDR1 MNHEY, CDR2 SVGAGI. The CDR3 runs to 15 residues. J gave up 7 bases and V 8 bases, and 12 bases lay outside the gene matches. The CDR3 sequence is CASSRGRDRGLEQYF. The CDR3 DNA sequence: TGTGCCAGCTCCCGAGGAAGGGACAGGGGGCTAGAGCAGTACTTC.

The V call is TRBV30, the J call TRBJ1-4; 9 bases are a match to TRBD1. The CDR3 has 14 amino acids. Trimming at V came to 1 base and at J to 10 bases, leaving 7 bases not matched to a gene. Germline V CDR1 and CDR2: GTSNPN, SVGIG (reference sequence). The CDR3 nucleotides read TGTGCCTGGAGTGAGGACAGGGGAACTAGAAAACTGTTTTTT. Translated, it gives CAWSEDRGTRKLFF.

This clone was recorded once. The chain combines TRBV29-1 with TRBJ1-1; tentatively, D is TRBD1 (5 bases). The CDR3 is 13 amino acids. Deletions cut 6 bases from V and 6 bases from J, with 17 bases between. Germline V gene data show CDR1 as SQVTM and CDR2 as ANQGSEA. Written as DNA, the CDR3 is TGCAGCGTGTCCATTACAGGAATACCTGAAGCTTTCTTT. It codes for CSVSITGIPEAFF.

CDR3 sequence: CAIKVGGTGEGYGYTF. As DNA, the CDR3 is TGTGCCATCAAGGTCGGGGGGACAGGGGAAGGTTATGGCTACACCTTC. The chain employs TRBV10-3 and TRBJ1-2, with TRBD1 matching over 10 bases. V was pared by 7 bases and J by 5 bases, with 13 bases of the junction left unmatched. Germline V gives CDR1 ENHRY, CDR2 SYGVKD. The CDR3 is made up of 16 amino acids.

The chain uses TRBV13 and TRBJ2-2, with 8 bases identical to TRBD2. The CDR3 runs to 17 residues. Germline assignment: CDR1 PRHDT and CDR2 FYEKMQ (reference sequence). The J segment lost 4 bases and the V segment lost 5 bases, leaving 12 bases of the junction unmatched. DNA for the CDR3: TGTGCCAGCAGCACGTCCTTTGCGGGAGGTGTCACCGGGGAGCTGTTTTTT. Its protein is CASSTSFAGGVTGELFF.

This clone showed up just once. The chain links TRBV7-3 to TRBJ2-1, with 8 bases fitting TRBD2. CDR1 SGHTA and CDR2 FQGTGA come from the germline V gene. The CDR3 covers 15 residues. V lost 4 bases and J lost 7; bases outside the gene matches: 9. CDR3 sequence reads: CASSSIAGLWNEQFF. CDR3 in DNA: TGTGCCAGCAGCTCGATAGCGGGGCTATGGAATGAGCAGTTCTTC.

CDR3 nucleotides: TGTGCCAGCAGTAACACAGGGGGCTTCTTCTATGGCTACACCTTC. Its translation is CASSNTGGFFYGYTF. V usage is TRBV28 and J usage is TRBJ1-2, with 9 bases aligning to TRBD1. Germline assignment: CDR1 MDHEN and CDR2 SYDVKM. The CDR3 sequence is 15 residues long. V was pared by 5 bases and J by 4 bases, with 8 bases of the junction left unmatched.

The genes are TRBV28 and TRBJ2-1; TRBD2 agrees at 10 bases. With 5 bases clipped from V and 4 bases from J, the junction kept 8 bases outside the gene matches. In germline, CDR1 is MDHEN, CDR2 SYDVKM. The CDR3 spans 16 residues. The CDR3 here is CASSPSLAGVYNEQFF. The DNA of the CDR3 is TGTGCCAGCAGTCCGTCTCTAGCGGGAGTTTACAATGAGCAGTTCTTC.

The chain links TRBV6-5 to TRBJ2-7, with TRBD2 matching over 7 bases. There are 15 residues in the CDR3. V shed 4 bases and J 7 bases; nucleotides not matched to a gene: 13. Germline values: CDR1 MNHEY, CDR2 SVGAGI. The CDR3 sequence is CASSSSTTPGGEQYF. CDR3 in DNA: TGTGCCAGCAGTTCGTCGACTACTCCCGGGGGGGAGCAGTACTTC.

This clone was found once. The rearrangement links TRBV6-4 to TRBJ2-4; D may be TRBD1 (5 bases). The V end lost 6 bases, the J end lost 0 bases, and 18 bases lay between the germline ends. The germline CDR1 and CDR2 sequences are MRHNA and SNTAGT. The CDR3 sequence is 17 residues long. The CDR3: CASSVRQSVLAKNIQYF. In DNA, the CDR3 is TGTGCCAGCAGCGTCAGACAGTCCGTATTAGCCAAAAACATTCAGTACTTC.

V gene TRBV18 combines with J gene TRBJ2-7, with TRBD2 matching 10 bases. From germline, CDR1 is KGHSH and CDR2 LQKENI. CDR3 length: 14 amino acids. Trimming cost V 8 bases and J 6 bases; bases outside gene matches: 10. This chain's CDR3 is CASTPSGSKGEQYF. CDR3 bases: TGTGCCAGCACCCCTAGCGGGAGTAAAGGCGAGCAGTACTTC.

CDR3 DNA: TGTGCCAGTAGTATACTCCTCCAAGAGACCCAGTACTTC. Translating gives CASSILLQETQYF. This chain links TRBV19 with TRBJ2-5; D gene unclear. Trimming left V 2 bases short and J 1 base short, with 5 bases between. The CDR3 runs 13 residues. The V gene's germline CDR1 is LNHDA and CDR2 SQIVND (reference sequence).

The chain is built from TRBV27 and TRBJ1-1; 8 bases match TRBD1. V was pared by 8 bases and J by 1 base, with 6 bases of the junction left unmatched. The length of the CDR3 is 14 residues. Germline V CDR1 and CDR2: MNHEY, SMNVEV (reference sequence). CDR3 in DNA: TGTGCCAGCGGAAAGCAGGGGGCGAACACTGAAGCTTTCTTT. It is translated as CASGKQGANTEAFF.

The chain uses TRBV30 and TRBJ2-7, with 8 bases matching TRBD1. V gave up 3 bases and J gave up 6 bases; unmatched junction bases: 4. The CDR3 is made up of 12 amino acids. In germline, CDR1 is GTSNPN, CDR2 SVGIG (reference sequence). The CDR3, as DNA: TGTGCCTGGAGGGACAGGGCGGCCGAGCAGTACTTC. Protein: CAWRDRAAEQYF.

The table lists this clone with a count of one. The chain recombines TRBV11-2 with TRBJ2-1, with 9 bases identical to TRBD2. From germline, CDR1 is SGHAT and CDR2 FQNNGV. The CDR3 covers 15 residues. J was trimmed by 4 bases and V by 4 bases; bases with no gene match: 5. The CDR3 coding sequence is TGTGCCAGCAGCTCGACTAGCGGAACTTACAATGAGCAGTTCTTC. Its protein product is CASSSTSGTYNEQFF.

The CDR3 region is CASSLASGVNTGELFF. CDR3 in DNA: TGTGCCAGCAGCTTAGCATCCGGGGTCAACACCGGGGAGCTGTTTTTT. The V and J genes are TRBV11-2 and TRBJ2-2, with D maybe TRBD2 (5 bases). Germline CDR1 SGHAT, CDR2 FQNNGV. The CDR3 is 16 residues long. The germline V and J ends were trimmed by 1 base and 2 bases, with 11 bases remaining between them.

In this sample, this clone turned up a few times. The chain joins TRBV9 to TRBJ1-6; D unresolved. Germline CDR1 SGDLS, CDR2 YYNGEE. The V and J ends lost 4 bases and 12 bases respectively, with 14 bases between them. The CDR3 is 13 residues long. The CDR3 bases are TGTGCCAGCAGCCCCCGAGTAGGCGGACCCCTCCACTTT. Encoded protein: CASSPRVGGPLHF.

The genes are TRBV10-3 and TRBJ1-2, with 9 bases matching TRBD1. Germline CDR1 is ENHRY and CDR2 is SYGVKD. The V segment lost 0 bases and the J segment 3 bases; nucleotides outside the gene matches: 8. The CDR3 has 17 residues. The CDR3 DNA reads as TGTGCCATCAGTGAGTCTCTACTGCGGACAGGGGACTATGGCTACACCTTC. It specifies CAISESLLRTGDYGYTF.

The gene calls are TRBV12-5 and TRBJ2-5; TRBD1 agrees at 10 bases. The germline CDR1 and CDR2 sequences are LGHNT and FRNRAP. The J segment lost 4 bases and the V segment lost 5 bases, leaving 7 bases of the junction unmatched. The CDR3 totals 15 residues. This CDR3 is CASGPDRGVPETQYF. The CDR3 region has the DNA TGTGCTAGTGGTCCGGACAGGGGGGTTCCAGAGACCCAGTACTTC.

The chain joins TRBV29-1 to TRBJ1-5, with D maybe TRBD1 (5 bases). The CDR3 length is 14 residues. Deletions cut 4 bases from V and 0 bases from J, with 10 bases between. The germline V gene has CDR1 SQVTM and CDR2 ANQGSEA. CDR3 in amino acids: CSVAGGVSNQPQHF. In DNA form, the CDR3 reads TGCAGCGTTGCCGGGGGAGTTAGCAATCAGCCCCAGCATTTT.

This chain connects TRBV18 to TRBJ1-3; 11 bases fit TRBD1. CDR3 length: 15 residues. Per the germline V gene, CDR1 is KGHSH and CDR2 is LQKENI. J was trimmed by 8 bases and V by 2 bases; bases with no gene match: 5. This chain's CDR3 is CASSPGTGGADTIYF. DNA for the CDR3: TGTGCCAGCTCACCAGGGACAGGGGGTGCCGACACCATATATTTT.

The V gene is TRBV20-1, the J gene TRBJ1-5; perhaps TRBD1 as D (6 bases). CDR3 length: 16 amino acids. V lost 3 bases, J lost 4 bases, and 19 bases lay in between. Germline-derived CDR1 and CDR2 are DFQATT and SNEGSKA (reference sequence). The CDR3 region has the DNA TGCAGTGCTAGTTCCCCCGCGGGGGCCCCTAATCAGCCCCAGCATTTT. It yields the protein CSASSPAGAPNQPQHF.

V usage is TRBV9 and J usage is TRBJ1-4; 8 bases match TRBD1. Germline assignment: CDR1 SGDLS and CDR2 YYNGEE. The CDR3 spans 16 residues. J gave up 7 bases and V 3 bases, and 11 bases lay outside the gene matches. CDR3: CASSAAAGGGGEKLFF. CDR3 nucleotide sequence: TGTGCCAGCAGCGCGGCCGCAGGGGGCGGCGGTGAAAAACTGTTTTTT.

V is TRBV6-6 and J is TRBJ1-5; D not resolved. The germline V gene encodes CDR1 MNHNY and CDR2 SVGAGI (reference sequence). This CDR3 region has 15 residues. V was cut by 7 bases and J by 9 bases, with 22 bases left in between. CDR3: CASTVGDTGDRPQHF. The CDR3 DNA sequence: TGTGCCAGCACCGTGGGAGACACTGGGGATCGGCCCCAGCATTTT.

The chain recombines TRBV29-1 with TRBJ2-1, with TRBD2 as a possible D gene (6 bases). Germline lookup yields CDR1 SQVTM and CDR2 ANQGSEA. V lost 0 bases and J 0 bases, leaving 12 bases between the germline ends. This CDR3 comprises 16 residues. The CDR3 spells CSVEDIGGTSYNEQFF. CDR3 nucleotides: TGCAGCGTTGAAGACATTGGCGGGACCTCCTACAATGAGCAGTTCTTC.

CDR3 residues: CASSQEIGGDGYTF. The DNA of the CDR3 is TGTGCCAGCAGCCAAGAAATAGGAGGGGACGGCTACACCTTC. V usage is TRBV14 and J usage is TRBJ1-2, with D tentatively TRBD1 (5 bases). Germline V lookup: CDR1 SGHDN, CDR2 FVKESK. Trimming removed 0 bases at V and 8 bases at J, with 13 bases between. This CDR3 is built from 14 residues.

This rearrangement joins TRBV27 to TRBJ2-5; possible D gene TRBD2, 6 bases. The CDR3 contains 14 residues. V lost 0 bases and J 7 bases, leaving 12 bases between the germline ends. Germline values: CDR1 MNHEY, CDR2 SMNVEV (reference sequence). DNA of the CDR3: TGTGCCAGCAGTTTATCGGAGGGGCGGGCGACCCAGTACTTC. Residues: CASSLSEGRATQYF.